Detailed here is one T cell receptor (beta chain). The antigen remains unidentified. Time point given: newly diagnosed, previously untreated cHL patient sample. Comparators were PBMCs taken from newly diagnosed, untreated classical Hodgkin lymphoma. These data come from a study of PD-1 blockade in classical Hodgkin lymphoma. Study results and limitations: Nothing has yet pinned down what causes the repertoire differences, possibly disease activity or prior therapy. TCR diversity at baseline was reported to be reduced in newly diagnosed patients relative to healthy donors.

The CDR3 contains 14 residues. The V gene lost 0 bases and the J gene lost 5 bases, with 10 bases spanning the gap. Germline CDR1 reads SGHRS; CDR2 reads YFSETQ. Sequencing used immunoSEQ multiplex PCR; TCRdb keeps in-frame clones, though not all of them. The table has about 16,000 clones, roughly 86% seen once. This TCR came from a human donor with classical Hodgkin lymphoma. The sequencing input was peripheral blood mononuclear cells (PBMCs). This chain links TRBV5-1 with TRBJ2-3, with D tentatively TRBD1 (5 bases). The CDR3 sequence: CASSLEGPRDTQYF. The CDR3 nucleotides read TGCGCCAGCAGCTTGGAGGGGCCCAGAGATACGCAGTATTTT. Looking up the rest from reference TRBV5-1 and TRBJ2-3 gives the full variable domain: KAGVTQTPRYLIKTRGQQVTLSCSPISGHRSVSWYQQTPGQGLQFLFEYFSETQRNKGNFPGRFSGRQFSNSRSEMNVSTLELGDSALYLCASSLEGPRDTQYFGPGTRLTVL.